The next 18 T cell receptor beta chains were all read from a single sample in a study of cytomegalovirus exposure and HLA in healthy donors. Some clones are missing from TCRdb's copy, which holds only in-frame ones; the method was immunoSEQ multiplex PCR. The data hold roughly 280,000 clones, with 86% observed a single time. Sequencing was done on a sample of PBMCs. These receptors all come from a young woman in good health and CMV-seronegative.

DNA for the CDR3: TGTGCCAGCAGCGGACTACTGGGGCCCTACGAGCAGTACTTC. This sequence encodes CASSGLLGPYEQYF. V usage is TRBV27 and J usage is TRBJ2-7, with TRBD2 as a possible D gene (6 bases). The V gene's germline CDR1 is MNHEY and CDR2 SMNVEV (reference sequence). The CDR3 runs to 14 residues. Trimming left V 6 bases short and J 2 bases short, with 14 bases between.

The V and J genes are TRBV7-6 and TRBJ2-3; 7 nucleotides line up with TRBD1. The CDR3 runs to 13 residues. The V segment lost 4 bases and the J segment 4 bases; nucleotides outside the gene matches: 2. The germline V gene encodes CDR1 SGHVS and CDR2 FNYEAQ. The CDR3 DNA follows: TGTGCCAGCAGCTCGGGACAGCCAGATACGCAGTATTTT. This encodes CASSSGQPDTQYF.

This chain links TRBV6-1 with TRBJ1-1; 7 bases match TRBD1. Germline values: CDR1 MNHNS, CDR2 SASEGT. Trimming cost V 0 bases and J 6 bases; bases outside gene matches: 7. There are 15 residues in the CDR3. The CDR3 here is CASSEALDRVAEAFF. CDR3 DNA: TGTGCCAGCAGTGAAGCGTTAGACAGGGTGGCTGAAGCTTTCTTT.

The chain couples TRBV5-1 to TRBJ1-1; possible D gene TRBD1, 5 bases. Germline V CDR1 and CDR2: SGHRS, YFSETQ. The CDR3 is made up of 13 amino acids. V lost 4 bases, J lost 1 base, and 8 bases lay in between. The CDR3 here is CASSPGQNTEAFF. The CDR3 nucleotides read TGCGCCAGCAGCCCAGGACAGAACACTGAAGCTTTCTTT. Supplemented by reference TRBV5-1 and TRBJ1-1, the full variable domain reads KAGVTQTPRYLIKTRGQQVTLSCSPISGHRSVSWYQQTPGQGLQFLFEYFSETQRNKGNFPGRFSGRQFSNSRSEMNVSTLELGDSALYLCASSPGQNTEAFFGQGTRLTVV.

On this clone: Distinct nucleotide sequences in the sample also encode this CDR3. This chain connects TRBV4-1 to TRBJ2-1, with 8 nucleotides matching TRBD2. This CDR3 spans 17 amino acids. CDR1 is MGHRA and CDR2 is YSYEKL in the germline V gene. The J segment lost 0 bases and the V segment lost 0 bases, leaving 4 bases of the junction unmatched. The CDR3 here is CASSQDPSGSSYNEQFF. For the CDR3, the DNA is TGCGCCAGCAGCCAAGATCCCAGCGGGAGCTCCTACAATGAGCAGTTCTTC.

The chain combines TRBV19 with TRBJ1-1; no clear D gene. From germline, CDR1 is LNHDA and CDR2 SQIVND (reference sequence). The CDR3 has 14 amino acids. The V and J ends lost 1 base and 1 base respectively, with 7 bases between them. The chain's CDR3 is CASSIGPGNTEAFF. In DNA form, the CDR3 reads TGTGCCAGTAGTATAGGCCCAGGGAACACTGAAGCTTTCTTT.

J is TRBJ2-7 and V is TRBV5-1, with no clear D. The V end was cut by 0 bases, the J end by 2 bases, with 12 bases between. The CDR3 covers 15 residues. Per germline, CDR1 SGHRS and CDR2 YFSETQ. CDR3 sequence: CASSLAPQSTYEQYF. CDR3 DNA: TGCGCCAGCAGCTTGGCCCCGCAGTCAACCTACGAGCAGTACTTC.

In DNA, the CDR3 is TGTGCCAGCAGCCTACAGGGGGCGGAAGAGACCCAGTACTTC. Amino acids: CASSLQGAEETQYF. The chain recombines TRBV5-4 with TRBJ2-5, with 9 bases identical to TRBD1. The V gene's germline CDR1 is SGHNT and CDR2 YYREEE (reference sequence). The V and J ends lost 4 bases and 3 bases, in that order; junction bases with no gene match: 4. CDR3 size: 14 residues.

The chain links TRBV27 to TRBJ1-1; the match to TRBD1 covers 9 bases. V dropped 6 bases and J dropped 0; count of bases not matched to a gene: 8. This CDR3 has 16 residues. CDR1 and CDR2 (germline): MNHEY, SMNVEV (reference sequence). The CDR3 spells CASRLGTGTLNTEAFF. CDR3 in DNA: TGTGCCAGCAGACTAGGGACAGGGACCCTGAACACTGAAGCTTTCTTT.

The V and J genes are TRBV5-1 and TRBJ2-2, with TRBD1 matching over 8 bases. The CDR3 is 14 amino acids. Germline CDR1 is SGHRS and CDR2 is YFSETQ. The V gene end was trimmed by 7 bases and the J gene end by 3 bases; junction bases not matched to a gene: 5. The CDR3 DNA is TGCGCCAGCCGACAGGGGACGGACACCGGGGAGCTGTTTTTT. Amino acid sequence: CASRQGTDTGELFF.

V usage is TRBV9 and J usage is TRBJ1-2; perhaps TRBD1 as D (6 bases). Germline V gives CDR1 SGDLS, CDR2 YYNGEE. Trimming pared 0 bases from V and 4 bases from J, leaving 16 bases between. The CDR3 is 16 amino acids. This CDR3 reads CASSVGGHRRAYGYTF. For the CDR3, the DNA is TGTGCCAGCAGCGTAGGGGGACATCGTAGGGCCTATGGCTACACCTTC.

The CDR3 sequence: CASSPTQGNYGYTF. The CDR3 nucleotides are TGCGCCAGCAGCCCCACCCAGGGGAACTATGGCTACACCTTC. The chain combines TRBV5-1 with TRBJ1-2; tentative D call: TRBD1 (6 bases). CDR1 SGHRS and CDR2 YFSETQ come from the germline V gene. V lost 4 bases, J lost 2 bases, and 12 bases lay in between. The CDR3 covers 14 residues.

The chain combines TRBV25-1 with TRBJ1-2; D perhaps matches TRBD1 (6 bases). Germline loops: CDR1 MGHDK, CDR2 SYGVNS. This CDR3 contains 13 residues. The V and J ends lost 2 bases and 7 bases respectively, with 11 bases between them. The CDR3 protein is CASSEQGLSGYTF. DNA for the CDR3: TGTGCCAGCAGTGAACAGGGGTTGTCTGGCTACACCTTC.

CDR3 loop: CATSRERQFNQPQHF. The CDR3, as DNA: TGTGCCACCAGCAGAGAAAGACAGTTTAATCAGCCCCAGCATTTT. The chain combines TRBV15 with TRBJ1-5; D may be TRBD1 (5 bases). The germline V gene has CDR1 LNHNV and CDR2 YYDKDF (reference sequence). V dropped 0 bases and J dropped 4 bases, with 10 bases sitting between them. There are 15 residues in the CDR3.

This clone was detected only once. The CDR3 sequence is CASSEGHASYEQYF. For the CDR3, the DNA is TGTGCCAGCAGTGAGGGACATGCATCCTACGAGCAGTACTTC. This rearrangement joins TRBV6-1 to TRBJ2-7; D might be TRBD1 (6 bases). The CDR3 has 14 residues. Per germline, CDR1 MNHNS and CDR2 SASEGT. With 3 bases removed from V and 1 base from J, the gap between germline ends came to 10 bases.

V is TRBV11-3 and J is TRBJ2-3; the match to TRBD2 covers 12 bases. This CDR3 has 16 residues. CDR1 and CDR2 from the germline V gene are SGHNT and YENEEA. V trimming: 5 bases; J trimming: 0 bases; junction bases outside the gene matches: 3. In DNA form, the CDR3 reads TGTGCCAGCAGCGGACTAGCGGGGTCTAGCACAGATACGCAGTATTTT. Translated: CASSGLAGSSTDTQYF. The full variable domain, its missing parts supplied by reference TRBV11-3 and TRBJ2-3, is EAGVVQSPRYKIIEKKQPVAFWCNPISGHNTLYWYLQNLGQGPELLIRYENEEAVDDSQLPKDRFSAERLKGVDSTLKIQPAELGDSAVYLCASSGLAGSSTDTQYFGPGTRLTVL.

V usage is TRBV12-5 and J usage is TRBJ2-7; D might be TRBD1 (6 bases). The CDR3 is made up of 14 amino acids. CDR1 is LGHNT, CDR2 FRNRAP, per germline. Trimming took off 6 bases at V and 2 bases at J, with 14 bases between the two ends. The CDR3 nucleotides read TGTGCTAGTGGCGGGACAAGGTTCCCCTACGAGCAGTACTTC. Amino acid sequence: CASGGTRFPYEQYF.

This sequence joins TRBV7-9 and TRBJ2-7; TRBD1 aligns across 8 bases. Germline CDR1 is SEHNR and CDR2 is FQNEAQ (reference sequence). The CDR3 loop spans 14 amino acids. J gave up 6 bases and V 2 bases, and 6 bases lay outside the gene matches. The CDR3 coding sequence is TGTGCCAGCAGCTTACTGACAGGGGCTAGCGAGCAGTACTTC. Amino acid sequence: CASSLLTGASEQYF.